These T cell receptor beta chains were read from a single sample in a study of blood T cell repertoires in COVID-19. The protocol was immunoSEQ multiplex PCR, while the TCRdb copy is restricted to in-frame clones and leaves out a portion. Of 200,000 to 250,000 clones detected, 75% to 85% appear once; the ten largest clones hold approximately 10%. Sequencing was carried out using peripheral blood. The receptors were gathered from a man aged 45 to 65 with active or convalescent COVID-19. The CDR3 runs from the conserved cysteine through the conserved F or W. A D gene is named only where the DNA matches it firmly. The size of a clone is reported for some rows only, either as once, few or many, or as a class for expanded clones.

V: TRBV28
size: .
D: .
J: TRBJ1-1
CDR3: CASSLEQNTEAFF
DNA: TGTGCCAGCAGTTTAGAACAGAACACTGAAGCTTTCTTT

V: TRBV2
size: .
D: TRBD1
J: TRBJ1-1
CDR3: CASSIWTGIVNTEAFF
DNA: TGTGCCAGCAGCATCTGGACAGGTATCGTGAACACTGAAGCTTTCTTT

V: TRBV29-1
size: .
D: .
J: TRBJ2-5
CDR3: CSVARGGGQETQYF
DNA: TGCAGCGTTGCCCGAGGTGGGGGGCAAGAGACCCAGTACTTC

V: TRBV28
size: .
D: TRBD1
J: TRBJ1-1
CDR3: CASSWDRGRRNTEAFF
DNA: TGTGCCAGCAGTTGGGACAGGGGGCGCAGGAACACTGAAGCTTTCTTT

V: TRBV5-1
size: .
D: TRBD2
J: TRBJ2-1
CDR3: CASSTSGTSAYNEQFF
DNA: TGCGCCAGCAGCACCTCCGGGACTAGCGCCTACAATGAGCAGTTCTTC

V: TRBV2
size: .
D: .
J: TRBJ2-7
CDR3: CASTGSGIGEQYF
DNA: TGTGCCAGCACTGGGTCAGGGATCGGCGAGCAGTACTTC

V: TRBV7-3
size: .
D: .
J: TRBJ2-5
CDR3: CASSSGLPQETQYF
DNA: TGTGCCAGCAGCTCTGGACTCCCTCAAGAGACCCAGTACTTC

V: TRBV4-3
size: .
D: .
J: TRBJ2-7
CDR3: CASSRGTDNYEQYF
DNA: TGCGCCAGCAGCCGCGGGACTGACAATTACGAGCAGTACTTC

V: TRBV2
size: once
D: TRBD1
J: TRBJ1-1
CDR3: CASRVTGTGVEAFF
DNA: TGTGCCAGCAGGGTAACCGGGACAGGGGTGGAAGCTTTCTTT

V: TRBV6-5
size: .
D: TRBD1
J: TRBJ2-7
CDR3: CASSYTPGQSYEQYF
DNA: TGTGCCAGCAGTTACACCCCGGGACAGAGCTACGAGCAGTACTTC

V: TRBV4-3
size: once
D: .
J: TRBJ2-3
CDR3: CASSQDLGAASDTQYF
DNA: TGCGCCAGCAGCCAAGATCTGGGGGCAGCCTCAGATACGCAGTATTTT

V: TRBV28
size: .
D: .
J: TRBJ1-2
CDR3: CASSSRAAYGYTF
DNA: TGTGCCAGCAGTTCGAGGGCTGCCTATGGCTACACCTTC

V: TRBV7-9
size: .
D: TRBD2
J: TRBJ2-1
CDR3: CASSLGVAGSLYNEQFF
DNA: TGTGCCAGCAGCTTAGGAGTAGCGGGGTCCCTCTACAATGAGCAGTTCTTC

V: TRBV15
size: .
D: .
J: TRBJ2-5
CDR3: CATSRGASAETQYF
DNA: TGTGCCACCAGCAGAGGGGCTAGCGCGGAGACCCAGTACTTC

V: TRBV7-9
size: .
D: .
J: TRBJ2-5
CDR3: CANSLTALETQYF
DNA: TGTGCCAACAGCTTAACAGCTCTAGAGACCCAGTACTTC

V: TRBV28
size: .
D: .
J: TRBJ2-3
CDR3: CASSLGGATDTQYF
DNA: TGTGCCAGCAGTTTGGGGGGAGCCACAGATACGCAGTATTTT

V: TRBV5-1
size: once
D: .
J: TRBJ1-5
CDR3: CASSLIPDNNQPQHF
DNA: TGCGCCAGCAGCTTGATACCGGACAACAATCAGCCCCAGCATTTT

V: TRBV10-3
size: .
D: .
J: TRBJ2-2
CDR3: CAISDPGTSTGELFF
DNA: TGTGCCATCAGTGACCCCGGGACAAGTACCGGGGAGCTGTTTTTT

V: TRBV3-1/TRBV3-2
size: .
D: TRBD1
J: TRBJ1-1
CDR3: CASSQDQGGRGSSGTEAFF
DNA: TGTGCCAGCAGCCAAGATCAGGGGGGCAGGGGGAGCTCGGGGACTGAAGCTTTCTTT

V: TRBV5-6
size: .
D: TRBD2
J: TRBJ2-7
CDR3: CASSGLAGSSYEQYF
DNA: TGTGCCAGCAGCGGACTAGCGGGGAGCTCCTACGAGCAGTACTTC

V: TRBV18
size: .
D: TRBD2
J: TRBJ2-1
CDR3: CASSPPGVAGGNEQFF
DNA: TGTGCCAGCTCACCCCCTGGGGTAGCGGGAGGCAATGAGCAGTTCTTC

V: TRBV5-1
size: .
D: TRBD1
J: TRBJ1-4
CDR3: CASSEDRVNEKLFF
DNA: TGCGCCAGCAGCGAGGACAGGGTTAATGAAAAACTGTTTTTT

V: TRBV2
size: .
D: .
J: TRBJ2-1
CDR3: CASSGDSSYNEQFF
DNA: TGTGCCAGCAGTGGGGACTCATCCTACAATGAGCAGTTCTTC

V: TRBV5-1
size: .
D: TRBD2
J: TRBJ2-5
CDR3: CASSSGLADEETQYF
DNA: TGCGCCAGCAGCTCTGGACTAGCGGACGAAGAGACCCAGTACTTC

V: TRBV5-1
size: .
D: TRBD2
J: TRBJ2-5
CDR3: CASSFAGTSGGLGEETQYF
DNA: TGCGCCAGCAGCTTCGCCGGGACTAGCGGGGGGCTGGGAGAGGAGACCCAGTACTTC

V: TRBV27
size: .
D: TRBD2
J: TRBJ2-7
CDR3: CASSRSGLAGYYYEQYF
DNA: TGTGCCAGCAGCCGATCGGGACTAGCGGGTTACTACTACGAGCAGTACTTC

V: TRBV4-3
size: .
D: TRBD2
J: TRBJ2-7
CDR3: CASSHGTSDLYEQYF
DNA: TGCGCCAGCAGCCACGGGACTAGCGACCTCTACGAGCAGTACTTC

V: TRBV10-3
size: .
D: .
J: TRBJ2-3
CDR3: CAISESIVSYTDTQYF
DNA: TGTGCCATCAGTGAGTCGATAGTTTCGTACACAGATACGCAGTATTTT